This passage covers 8 T cell receptor beta chains from one sample sequenced in a study of cytomegalovirus exposure and HLA in healthy donors. Here immunoSEQ multiplex PCR was the method, and the copy in TCRdb shows in-frame clones only, minus some. The data show a few hundred thousand clones, 86% seen once. The sequenced sample consisted of PBMCs. Receptors were obtained from a woman between 18 and 29 years old in good health and CMV-seronegative.

The gene calls are TRBV7-9 and TRBJ1-2; 10 bases map to TRBD1. There are 14 residues in the CDR3. Germline V gives CDR1 SEHNR, CDR2 FQNEAQ (reference sequence). V dropped 4 bases and J dropped 2; count of bases not matched to a gene: 1. The CDR3 spells CASSSDRGNYGYTF. In DNA form, the CDR3 reads TGTGCCAGCAGCTCGGACAGGGGGAACTATGGCTACACCTTC. The full variable domain, with the rest looked up from reference TRBV7-9 and TRBJ1-2, is DTGVSQNPRHKITKRGQNVTFRCDPISEHNRLYWYRQTLGQGPEFLTYFQNEAQLEKSRLLSDRFSAERPKGSFSTLEIQRTEQGDSAMYLCASSSDRGNYGYTFGSGTRLTVV.

The genes are TRBV2 and TRBJ2-5, with 14 bases aligning to TRBD2. CDR1 is SNHLY, CDR2 FYNNEI, per germline. The V gene end was trimmed by 6 bases and the J gene end by 4 bases; junction bases not matched to a gene: 7. The CDR3 runs 16 residues. As DNA, the CDR3 is TGTGCCAGCAGGGATGGGACTAGCGGGAGTGGAGAGACCCAGTACTTC. Protein product: CASRDGTSGSGETQYF.

The chain combines TRBV9 with TRBJ1-2; D remains unclear. This CDR3 is built from 13 residues. Germline assignment: CDR1 SGDLS and CDR2 YYNGEE. Trimming removed 3 bases from V and 2 bases from J, with 8 bases in between. CDR3 bases: TGTGCCAGCAGCGGCCAGAAAAACTATGGCTACACCTTC. Translated, it gives CASSGQKNYGYTF.

The chain joins TRBV5-1 to TRBJ2-7; TRBD1 aligns across 9 bases. Losses at the gene ends were 5 bases for V and 2 bases for J; bases not matched to a gene: 5. Germline V CDR1 and CDR2: SGHRS, YFSETQ. The CDR3 contains 14 residues. This CDR3 reads CASRVTGGAYEQYF. In DNA, the CDR3 is TGCGCCAGCAGGGTGACAGGGGGAGCCTACGAGCAGTACTTC.

There are many counts of this clone. V usage is TRBV13 and J usage is TRBJ2-7, with 9 bases that match TRBD2. Per the germline V gene, CDR1 is PRHDT and CDR2 is FYEKMQ (reference sequence). This CDR3 spans 14 amino acids. V gave up 5 bases and J gave up 2 bases; unmatched junction bases: 4. The DNA for the CDR3 is TGTGCCAGCAGCGGCGGGAGGGCCGCCTACGAGCAGTACTTC. This codes for CASSGGRAAYEQYF.

The V call is TRBV7-8, the J call TRBJ1-1; D remains unclear. Per germline, CDR1 SGHVS and CDR2 FQNEAQ. There are 13 residues in the CDR3. V lost 6 bases to trimming and J lost 0 bases, with 8 bases between them. CDR3 amino acids: CASRRHLNTEAFF. CDR3 nucleotide sequence: TGTGCCAGCAGGAGACACCTGAACACTGAAGCTTTCTTT.

This clone was seen just once. This CDR3 is CASSPERGSSTDTQYF. The CDR3, as DNA: TGCGCCAGCAGCCCGGAGAGGGGGAGCTCCACAGATACGCAGTATTTT. V is TRBV5-1 and J is TRBJ2-3; D might be TRBD1 (6 bases). Trimming pared 4 bases from V and 2 bases from J, leaving 17 bases between. The CDR3 totals 16 residues. Germline V gives CDR1 SGHRS, CDR2 YFSETQ.

The J gene is TRBJ2-3, the V gene TRBV6-1, with 13 positions matching TRBD2. Unmatched junction bases numbered 8, after V lost 5 bases and J lost 6 bases. CDR1 MNHNS and CDR2 SASEGT come from the germline V gene. The CDR3 consists of 16 residues. In DNA, the CDR3 is TGTGCCAGCAGTAAAGGACTAGCGGGAGCGGGGGATACGCAGTATTTT. It specifies CASSKGLAGAGDTQYF.